The 28 T cell receptor beta chains listed next were all sequenced from one sample in a study of cytomegalovirus exposure and HLA in healthy donors. Assay used: immunoSEQ multiplex PCR; TCRdb lists only in-frame clones, some missing. Of roughly 250,000 clones in the sample, roughly 89% were seen once. The sequencing sample was made of PBMCs. These receptors were obtained from a man between 18 and 29 years old in good health and CMV-seronegative.

This chain joins TRBV12-2 and TRBJ1-6. TRBV12-2 is termed a pseudogene. CDR3 size: 15 residues. CDR3 bases: TGTGCAAGTCGCTTATTGGAGAGGCCGTGGTCACCCCTCCACTTT. It codes for CASRLLERPWSPLHF.

This rearrangement joins TRBV29-1 to TRBJ2-7; tentatively, D is TRBD1 (5 bases). Trimming took 2 bases from V and 1 from J, leaving 9 bases between them. Per the germline V gene, CDR1 is SQVTM and CDR2 is ANQGSEA. The length of the CDR3 is 13 residues. CDR3 loop: CSVEKGSSYEQYF. CDR3 coding DNA: TGCAGCGTTGAAAAGGGGTCGTCCTACGAGCAGTACTTC.

This clone has just a few counts. The genes are TRBV19 and TRBJ1-2; possibly TRBD1 for D (6 bases). The CDR3 sequence is 11 residues long. Trimming pared 7 bases from V and 8 bases from J, leaving 11 bases between. Germline assignment: CDR1 LNHDA and CDR2 SQIVND (reference sequence). In DNA, the CDR3 is TGTGCCAGTACCACAGGGCGCGGCTACACCTTC. This translates into CASTTGRGYTF.

The chain recombines TRBV7-9 with TRBJ1-3; maybe TRBD1 (6 bases). The ends were cut back, 5 bases at V and 4 bases at J, with 24 bases in the middle. The CDR3 totals 18 residues. Germline-derived CDR1 and CDR2 are SEHNR and FQNEAQ (reference sequence). The CDR3 DNA sequence: TGTGCCAGCAGCCCCCCCCTTACAGGGCAATCCGACGGAAACACCATATATTTT. This translates into CASSPPLTGQSDGNTIYF.

The J gene is TRBJ1-5, the V gene TRBV5-1, with D maybe TRBD1 (6 bases). The germline CDR1 and CDR2 sequences are SGHRS and YFSETQ. The CDR3 totals 13 residues. Trimming stripped 4 bases from V and 4 bases from J, with 9 bases between. The CDR3 region has the DNA TGCGCCAGCAGCCCGGACAGTAATCAGCCCCAGCATTTT. Residues: CASSPDSNQPQHF.

The chain joins TRBV18 to TRBJ1-5; no firm D call. The CDR3 runs 18 residues. V shed 3 bases and J shed 5 bases, with 23 bases lying between them. Per germline, CDR1 KGHSH and CDR2 LQKENI. This CDR3 reads CASSPSPFRSVFDQPQHF. The CDR3 DNA reads TGTGCCAGCTCACCGAGCCCCTTCAGGTCTGTGTTCGATCAGCCCCAGCATTTT.

V gene TRBV6-5 combines with J gene TRBJ2-5; tentatively, D is TRBD2 (7 bases). The V and J ends lost 6 bases and 3 bases respectively, with 11 bases between them. Per the germline V gene, CDR1 is MNHEY and CDR2 is SVGAGI. The CDR3 sequence is 13 residues long. The CDR3 nucleotides are TGTGCCAGCAGAGGGGGGGTCGAAGAGACCCAGTACTTC. Translation gives CASRGGVEETQYF.

CDR3: CAWSSYRVNTEAFF. Written as DNA, the CDR3 is TGTGCCTGGAGCTCCTACAGGGTGAACACTGAAGCTTTCTTT. J is TRBJ1-1 and V is TRBV30; tentatively, D is TRBD1 (6 bases). Germline assignment: CDR1 GTSNPN and CDR2 SVGIG (reference sequence). V gave up 3 bases and J gave up 0 bases, with 11 bases separating them. The CDR3 is 14 residues long.

The J gene is TRBJ1-1, the V gene TRBV27, with 11 bases aligning to TRBD1. With 2 bases clipped from V and 12 bases from J, the junction kept 11 bases outside the gene matches. The CDR3 is made up of 15 amino acids. CDR1 and CDR2 (germline): MNHEY, SMNVEV (reference sequence). CDR3 DNA: TGTGCCAGCAGTTTAGGCGGGACAGGGGGACCAAGGACTTTCTTT. Amino acid sequence: CASSLGGTGGPRTFF.

J is TRBJ2-2 and V is TRBV5-1; TRBD1 aligns across 12 bases. Germline V gives CDR1 SGHRS, CDR2 YFSETQ. This CDR3 is 17 amino acids long. V trimming: 0 bases; J trimming: 4 bases; junction bases outside the gene matches: 4. This chain's CDR3 is CASSLAGTGGRTGELFF. The CDR3 nucleotides read TGCGCCAGCAGCTTGGCCGGGACAGGGGGCCGCACCGGGGAGCTGTTTTTT.

The V gene is TRBV5-4, the J gene TRBJ1-2; 7 bases fit TRBD1. Looked up from germline, CDR1 is SGHNT and CDR2 is YYREEE (reference sequence). The CDR3 runs 14 residues. The V gene end was trimmed by 0 bases and the J gene end by 10 bases; junction bases not matched to a gene: 9. CDR3 residues: CASSLGTGIQAYTF. CDR3 nucleotide sequence: TGTGCCAGCAGCTTGGGGACAGGCATACAGGCCTACACCTTC.

This rearrangement joins TRBV9 to TRBJ2-7, with D perhaps matching TRBD2 (5 bases). Germline CDR1 is SGDLS and CDR2 is YYNGEE. This CDR3 has 15 residues. The V gene lost 0 bases and the J gene lost 0 bases, with 10 bases spanning the gap. CDR3 region: CASSVEGGSSYEQYF. CDR3 nucleotide sequence: TGTGCCAGCAGCGTAGAAGGTGGGAGCTCCTACGAGCAGTACTTC.

V is TRBV11-2 and J is TRBJ1-1; tentative D call: TRBD1 (5 bases). Trimming shortened V by 3 bases and J by 5 bases, and 10 bases separated the two germline ends. CDR3 length equals 13 residues. Per the germline V gene, CDR1 is SGHAT and CDR2 is FQNNGV. The CDR3 coding sequence is TGTGCCAGCAGCTTTTTTCAGGGTACTGAAGCTTTCTTT. This sequence encodes CASSFFQGTEAFF.

A single count supports this clone. The chain joins TRBV9 to TRBJ2-7; possible D gene TRBD2, 5 bases. Between the trimmed V and J ends, which lost 0 bases and 2 bases, there was a span of 15 bases. This CDR3 is 16 amino acids long. Looked up from germline, CDR1 is SGDLS and CDR2 is YYNGEE. CDR3 nucleotides: TGTGCCAGCAGCGTAGTCGCTAGCCCTAATACCTACGAGCAGTACTTC. Residues: CASSVVASPNTYEQYF.

The J gene is TRBJ1-1, the V gene TRBV25-1; D possibly corresponds to TRBD1 (5 bases). The length of the CDR3 is 13 residues. Germline CDR1 and CDR2: MGHDK and SYGVNS. V was shortened by 7 bases and J by 6 bases, with 15 bases between the two germline ends. The CDR3: CASISIRGAEAFF. As DNA, the CDR3 is TGTGCCAGCATATCAATTCGGGGGGCTGAAGCTTTCTTT. Full variable domain (rest looked up from reference TRBV25-1 and TRBJ1-1): EADIYQTPRYLVIGTGKKITLECSQTMGHDKMYWYQQDPGMELHLIHYSYGVNSTEKGDLSSESTVSRIRTEHFPLTLESARPSHTSQYLCASISIRGAEAFFGQGTRLTVV.

The chain combines TRBV4-3 with TRBJ2-7, with TRBD1 identical over 7 bases. The germline gives CDR1 LGHNA, CDR2 YSLEER. The length of the CDR3 is 15 residues. V was pared by 0 bases and J by 1 base, with 3 bases of the junction left unmatched. CDR3 bases: TGCGCCAGCAGCCAAGATAGGGGACAGTCCTACGAGCAGTACTTC. Its protein product is CASSQDRGQSYEQYF.

The gene calls are TRBV7-3 and TRBJ2-1, with 10 bases that match TRBD2. With V trimmed by 7 bases and J by 7 bases, 7 bases remained unmatched. Germline CDR1 SGHTA, CDR2 FQGTGA. This CDR3 comprises 14 residues. CDR3 DNA: TGTGCCAGCAAAACTAGCGGGATGGATAATGAGCAGTTCTTC. This codes for CASKTSGMDNEQFF.

The rearrangement uses TRBV28 and TRBJ2-1; 7 positions match TRBD1. The germline CDR1 and CDR2 sequences are MDHEN and SYDVKM. With V trimmed by 7 bases and J by 0 bases, 3 bases remained unmatched. The CDR3 totals 14 residues. CDR3 protein: CASKEGASYNEQFF. The CDR3 DNA is TGTGCCAGCAAAGAGGGGGCCTCCTACAATGAGCAGTTCTTC.

The V call is TRBV18, the J call TRBJ1-2, with 9 bases aligning to TRBD1. Losses at the gene ends were 4 bases for V and 4 bases for J; bases not matched to a gene: 4. This CDR3 is built from 14 residues. Germline V CDR1 and CDR2: KGHSH, LQKENI. The CDR3, as DNA: TGTGCCAGCTCACGGGACAGGGAGGCCTATGGCTACACCTTC. Translating it yields CASSRDREAYGYTF.

The chain employs TRBV5-4 and TRBJ1-5; 11 bases match TRBD1. J lost 4 bases, V lost 0 bases, and 9 bases had no gene match. The CDR3 is made up of 18 amino acids. Germline loops: CDR1 SGHNT, CDR2 YYREEE (reference sequence). In DNA form, the CDR3 reads TGTGCCAGCAGCTTGGTTCAGGACAGGGGGCGAACAAATCAGCCCCAGCATTTT. This codes for CASSLVQDRGRTNQPQHF.

This rearrangement joins TRBV6-5 to TRBJ1-5, with TRBD1 as a possible D gene (5 bases). V lost 5 bases to trimming and J lost 1 base, with 12 bases between them. The CDR3 is 15 amino acids. In germline, CDR1 is MNHEY, CDR2 SVGAGI. The CDR3 spells CASSAREGSNQPQHF. The CDR3 coding sequence is TGTGCCAGCAGTGCCAGGGAGGGGAGCAATCAGCCCCAGCATTTT.

This chain links TRBV27 with TRBJ1-5, with D maybe TRBD1 (6 bases). The length of the CDR3 is 15 residues. In germline, CDR1 is MNHEY, CDR2 SMNVEV (reference sequence). V was clipped by 4 bases and J by 7 bases, with 17 bases between them. Here the CDR3 DNA reads TGTGCCAGCAGTTCCAACAGGGTGGCTGGACAGCCCCAGCATTTT. Its translation: CASSSNRVAGQPQHF.

V and J are TRBV7-3 and TRBJ2-1, with 11 bases identical to TRBD2. Per germline, CDR1 SGHTA and CDR2 FQGTGA. There are 15 residues in the CDR3. V was clipped by 6 bases and J by 4 bases; unmatched bases: 5. Here the CDR3 reads CASSLAGGEYNEQFF. The CDR3 DNA is TGTGCCAGCAGTCTAGCGGGAGGAGAGTACAATGAGCAGTTCTTC.

The chain is built from TRBV5-4 and TRBJ2-3, with 8 nucleotides matching TRBD2. The V and J ends lost 1 base and 1 base, in that order; junction bases with no gene match: 8. Looked up from germline, CDR1 is SGHNT and CDR2 is YYREEE (reference sequence). There are 17 residues in the CDR3. The CDR3 coding sequence is TGTGCCAGCAGCTTGAAATACGGCGGGGGGCGCACAGATACGCAGTATTTT. Amino acid sequence: CASSLKYGGGRTDTQYF.

The CDR3 DNA sequence: TGCGCCAGCAGCCAAGCCCCGTTCGGGGTCAACTATGGCTACACCTTC. Its translation is CASSQAPFGVNYGYTF. V gene TRBV4-1 combines with J gene TRBJ1-2; D ambiguous. CDR1 and CDR2 from the germline V gene are MGHRA and YSYEKL. The CDR3 runs to 16 residues. V dropped 1 base and J dropped 2 bases, with 14 bases sitting between them.

V gene TRBV5-8 combines with J gene TRBJ2-2; 9 bases line up with TRBD1. CDR3 length: 15 residues. With V trimmed by 4 bases and J by 2 bases, 3 bases remained unmatched. CDR1 is SGHTS, CDR2 YDEGEE, per germline. The CDR3 protein is CASSPGQGNTGELFF. The CDR3 DNA reads TGTGCCAGCAGCCCGGGACAGGGAAACACCGGGGAGCTGTTTTTT.

The J gene is TRBJ2-6, the V gene TRBV6-1, with D perhaps TRBD2 (5 bases). The CDR3 spans 15 residues. Trimming removed 4 bases at V and 2 bases at J, with 9 bases between. The germline V gene has CDR1 MNHNS and CDR2 SASEGT. The CDR3 loop reads CASSGRGPGANVLTF. The CDR3 region has the DNA TGTGCCAGCAGTGGGCGCGGGCCTGGGGCCAACGTCCTGACTTTC.

This clone was found a few times. The J gene is TRBJ2-3, the V gene TRBV18; 10 nucleotides agree with TRBD2. The germline V gene has CDR1 KGHSH and CDR2 LQKENI. The CDR3 sequence is 16 residues long. After removal of 5 bases from V and 1 base from J, the junction contained 6 bases not matched to a gene. CDR3 DNA sequence: TGTGCCAGCTCAACGAGCGGGGGGGCCGGCACAGATACGCAGTATTTT. The encoded protein is CASSTSGGAGTDTQYF.